This is a list of T cell receptor beta chains from one sample in a study of blood T cells in healthy people across ages. One entry per CDR3 protein, called by TCRdb with MiXCR from the 5' RACE reads. The sample lists about 630,000 distinct CDR3 sequences; under 25% were seen once. The source material was blood. These receptors all stem from a man in his sixties or seventies in good health. CDR3s include the opening cysteine and the closing phenylalanine or tryptophan. The D gene is left open where the match is weak. Size is omitted from some rows. Given values are once, few, many or a class for expanded clones.

D gene: NA
J gene: TRBJ2-5
clone size: many
V gene: TRBV6-2/TRBV6-3
CDR3 DNA: TGTGCCAGCAGTTACTACGGGCCAGAGACCCAGTACTTC
CDR3 protein: CASSYYGPETQYF

D gene: TRBD2
J gene: TRBJ2-5
clone size: once
V gene: TRBV5-1
CDR3 DNA: TGCGCCAGCAGCTCCCCTATAGCGGGAGAGACCCAGTACTTC
CDR3 protein: CASSSPIAGETQYF

D gene: NA
J gene: TRBJ1-1
clone size: NA
V gene: TRBV12-3/TRBV12-4
CDR3 DNA: TGTGCCAGCAGTTTAGCATCCTACACTGAAGCTTTCTTT
CDR3 protein: CASSLASYTEAFF

D gene: TRBD1
J gene: TRBJ2-3
clone size: NA
V gene: TRBV6-2/TRBV6-3
CDR3 DNA: TGTGCCAGCAGTTACCCGGGACAGGGGAAAGATACGCAGTATTTT
CDR3 protein: CASSYPGQGKDTQYF

D gene: NA
J gene: TRBJ2-7
clone size: NA
V gene: TRBV20-1
CDR3 DNA: TGCAGTGCTAGCGGTCAGGGGACCTACGAGCAGTACTTC
CDR3 protein: CSASGQGTYEQYF

D gene: NA
J gene: TRBJ2-5
clone size: NA
V gene: TRBV28
CDR3 DNA: TGTGCCAGCAGTCCTTTATTACGAGGGTGGGAGACCCAGCACTTC
CDR3 protein: CASSPLLRGWETQHF

D gene: NA
J gene: TRBJ2-1
clone size: few
V gene: TRBV5-8
CDR3 DNA: TGTGCCAGCAGCCGGGGGATGAGCAATGAGCAGTTCTTC
CDR3 protein: CASSRGMSNEQFF

D gene: NA
J gene: TRBJ2-6
clone size: few
V gene: TRBV28
CDR3 DNA: TGTGCCAGCAGTTCACGCGGGGTTTTCTCTGGGGCCAACGTCCTGACTTTC
CDR3 protein: CASSSRGVFSGANVLTF

D gene: TRBD1
J gene: TRBJ1-4
clone size: NA
V gene: TRBV5-1
CDR3 DNA: TGCGCCAGCAGCTTTACAGGGGGCGGTGAAAAACTGTTTTTT
CDR3 protein: CASSFTGGGEKLFF

D gene: NA
J gene: TRBJ1-6
clone size: NA
V gene: TRBV19
CDR3 DNA: TGTGCCAGCGGAGAGGAGTCACCCCTCCACTTT
CDR3 protein: CASGEESPLHF

D gene: TRBD2
J gene: TRBJ2-5
clone size: few
V gene: TRBV2
CDR3 DNA: TGTGCCAGCAGTGAGCGGGAGAGTCAAGAGACCCAGTACTTC
CDR3 protein: CASSERESQETQYF

D gene: TRBD2
J gene: TRBJ2-3
clone size: NA
V gene: TRBV20-1
CDR3 DNA: TGCAGTGCCCCCCCAGCGGGAGAGGGCACAGATACGCAGTATTTT
CDR3 protein: CSAPPAGEGTDTQYF

D gene: TRBD1
J gene: TRBJ1-6
clone size: NA
V gene: TRBV27
CDR3 DNA: TGTGCCAGCAGCGGGGGGACAGCCTATTCACCCCTCCACTTT
CDR3 protein: CASSGGTAYSPLHF

D gene: NA
J gene: TRBJ2-7
clone size: NA
V gene: TRBV6-5
CDR3 DNA: TGTGCCAGCAGTTACTCGCCAGGGGGGTACGAGCAGTACTTC
CDR3 protein: CASSYSPGGYEQYF

D gene: NA
J gene: TRBJ2-6
clone size: few
V gene: TRBV20-1
CDR3 DNA: TGCAGTGTTCCCCCGGTTGGGAGCTCTGGGGCCAACGTCCTGACTTTC
CDR3 protein: CSVPPVGSSGANVLTF

D gene: NA
J gene: TRBJ1-1
clone size: NA
V gene: TRBV19
CDR3 DNA: TGTGCCAGTAGTATGAGGTACACTGAAGCTTTCTTT
CDR3 protein: CASSMRYTEAFF

D gene: TRBD1
J gene: TRBJ2-6
clone size: NA
V gene: TRBV4-1
CDR3 DNA: TGCGCCAGCAGCCCGGACAGGGGGCTTGGGGCCAACGTCCTGACTTTC
CDR3 protein: CASSPDRGLGANVLTF

D gene: TRBD2
J gene: TRBJ2-5
clone size: NA
V gene: TRBV30
CDR3 DNA: TGTGCCTGGAACCCAGGACTAGCGGGAGGGACCCAGTACTTC
CDR3 protein: CAWNPGLAGGTQYF

D gene: TRBD2
J gene: TRBJ2-1
clone size: few
V gene: TRBV9
CDR3 DNA: TGTGCCAGCCAAAAAAGCGGGAGTTACAATGAGCAGTTCTTC
CDR3 protein: CASQKSGSYNEQFF

D gene: NA
J gene: TRBJ1-1
clone size: few
V gene: TRBV5-1
CDR3 DNA: TGCGCCAGCAGCTTTAGGGGGGTCGACACTGAAGCTTTCTTT
CDR3 protein: CASSFRGVDTEAFF

D gene: TRBD2
J gene: TRBJ2-3
clone size: few
V gene: TRBV6-2/TRBV6-3
CDR3 DNA: TGTGCCAGCAGTTACTCGAAGCGGGAGAGCACAGATACGCAGTATTTT
CDR3 protein: CASSYSKRESTDTQYF

D gene: NA
J gene: TRBJ2-2
clone size: NA
V gene: TRBV4-1
CDR3 DNA: TGCGCCAGCAGCCAAGGGGACCTATTCACCGGGGAGCTGTTTTTT
CDR3 protein: CASSQGDLFTGELFF

D gene: NA
J gene: TRBJ2-7
clone size: NA
V gene: TRBV19
CDR3 DNA: TGTGCCAGTCAAAACTCCCCGGCCTACGAGCAGTACTTC
CDR3 protein: CASQNSPAYEQYF

D gene: NA
J gene: TRBJ2-7
clone size: few
V gene: TRBV6-2/TRBV6-3
CDR3 DNA: TGTGCCAGCAATACGGGCCTATCCTACGAGCAGTACTTC
CDR3 protein: CASNTGLSYEQYF

D gene: NA
J gene: TRBJ1-4
clone size: many
V gene: TRBV5-1
CDR3 DNA: TGCGCCAGCAGCTTGGGAGGACTGAATGAAAAACTGTTTTTT
CDR3 protein: CASSLGGLNEKLFF